The next 28 T cell receptor beta chains were all read from a single sample in a study of monozygotic twins with inflammatory bowel disease. Reprocessing the 5' RACE reads, TCRdb reports a single entry for every CDR3 protein and omits DNA. Seen in this sample are 350,000 to 550,000 distinct CDR3 sequences; the ten most common clones hold 2.4%. The sample was blood. The receptor source for this set is a human donor with ulcerative colitis or Crohn's disease, or a healthy co-twin of an affected twin (not recorded which).

The chain links TRBV20-1 to TRBJ2-7; the TCRdb D gene call, TRBD2, has no DNA to confirm it. CDR3 size: 14 residues. CDR1 is DFQATT and CDR2 is SNEGSKA in the germline V gene (reference sequence). CDR3 sequence reads: CSADDSGSSYEQYF.

The chain uses TRBV2 and TRBJ1-1. There are 12 residues in the CDR3. From germline, CDR1 is SNHLY and CDR2 FYNNEI. The chain's CDR3 is CASSELNTEAFF.

The rearrangement links TRBV7-9 to TRBJ1-3; TCRdb names TRBD1, which stays unverified in the absence of DNA. This CDR3 has 17 amino acids. Germline V CDR1 and CDR2: SEHNR, FQNEAQ (reference sequence). The CDR3: CASSPFRGALSGNTIYF.

V and J are TRBV7-2 and TRBJ1-3; TCRdb names TRBD1, which stays unverified in the absence of DNA. The CDR3 is made up of 13 amino acids. Germline-derived CDR1 and CDR2 are SGHTA and FQGNSA. The CDR3 loop reads CASHGGGRNTIYF.

This CDR3 reads CASSLVGTDITGELFF. The chain couples TRBV5-1 to TRBJ2-2; TCRdb's D call, TRBD1, is unchecked because there is no DNA. The V gene's germline CDR1 is SGHRS and CDR2 YFSETQ. The CDR3 is 16 amino acids.

The rearrangement links TRBV19 to TRBJ1-6. The germline V gene encodes CDR1 LNHDA and CDR2 SQIVND (reference sequence). The CDR3 sequence is 13 residues long. The CDR3 loop reads CASSSVKNSPLHF. The full variable domain, its missing parts supplied by reference TRBV19 and TRBJ1-6, is DGGITQSPKYLFRKEGQNVTLSCEQNLNHDAMYWYRQDPGQGLRLIYYSQIVNDFQKGDIAEGYSVSREKKESFPLTVTSAQKNPTAFYLCASSSVKNSPLHFGNGTRLTVT.

The CDR3 here is CASSQELRQPQGAFF. The chain couples TRBV3-1 to TRBJ1-1; TCRdb names TRBD1, which stays unverified in the absence of DNA. CDR3 size: 15 residues. From germline, CDR1 is LGHDT and CDR2 YNNKEL (reference sequence).

V is TRBV7-9 and J is TRBJ1-5; TCRdb's assignment of TRBD1 cannot be checked, as there is no DNA. CDR1 and CDR2 from the germline V gene are SEHNR and FQNEAQ (reference sequence). CDR3 length equals 16 residues. CDR3 amino acids: CASSQGSGNGNQPQHF.

The chain combines TRBV4-1 with TRBJ2-1; no DNA is available, so the TRBD2 call from TCRdb remains unchecked. CDR3 size: 16 residues. Germline assignment: CDR1 MGHRA and CDR2 YSYEKL. Here the CDR3 reads CASSQDPSGYYNEQFF.

The CDR3 region is CASSLRGGNTIYF. The chain carries TRBV12-3 or TRBV12-4 and TRBJ1-3; as DNA is missing, the TRBD1 call by TCRdb cannot be tested. This CDR3 is built from 13 residues.

The V call is TRBV27, the J call TRBJ2-3; TCRdb lists TRBD1, though no DNA is available to test this call. The CDR3 spans 14 residues. Germline CDR1 is MNHEY and CDR2 is SMNVEV (reference sequence). CDR3: CASSTRVPGDTQYF.

This chain joins TRBV19 and TRBJ1-5. CDR1 is LNHDA, CDR2 SQIVND, per germline (reference sequence). CDR3 length: 15 amino acids. Here the CDR3 reads CASIAELNGNQPQHF.

The chain couples TRBV10-3 to TRBJ2-1; TCRdb's D gene call, TRBD2, goes unchecked for lack of DNA. The CDR3 contains 18 residues. The germline V gene encodes CDR1 ENHRY and CDR2 SYGVKD. The CDR3 loop reads CAISVVGTNRSSYNEQFF.

This chain connects TRBV6-5 to TRBJ2-3; TCRdb reports TRBD2, a call that lacks DNA to check it against. The length of the CDR3 is 17 residues. Germline-derived CDR1 and CDR2 are MNHEY and SVGAGI. The CDR3 protein is CASSYSPGLAGGDTQYF.

This chain connects TRBV5-5 to TRBJ2-3; TCRdb proposes TRBD2, but this gene call is untestable without DNA. The CDR3 extends over 14 amino acids. Germline loops: CDR1 SGHKS, CDR2 YYEKEE (reference sequence). CDR3 amino acids: CASSRGDSSDMQYF.

The genes are TRBV2 and TRBJ2-3; TCRdb's D call, TRBD2, is unchecked because there is no DNA. CDR3 size: 16 residues. The germline gives CDR1 SNHLY, CDR2 FYNNEI. The CDR3 is CASRTGLAGASDTQYF.

The chain is built from TRBV20-1 and TRBJ2-1; the D call of TRBD1 rests on TCRdb alone, since no DNA is present to check it. This CDR3 contains 17 residues. Germline V CDR1 and CDR2: DFQATT, SNEGSKA (reference sequence). The CDR3 reads CSARGDRERLAYNEQFF.

CDR3 in amino acids: CASTGTQNTGELFF. The chain is built from TRBV5-1 and TRBJ2-2; TCRdb names TRBD1, which stays unverified in the absence of DNA. The CDR3 runs to 14 residues. Germline lookup yields CDR1 SGHRS and CDR2 YFSETQ.

The chain recombines TRBV27 with TRBJ1-2; no DNA is available, so the TRBD1 call from TCRdb remains unchecked. CDR3 length: 13 residues. Germline V lookup: CDR1 MNHEY, CDR2 SMNVEV (reference sequence). The CDR3 loop is CASSRQGQGGYTF.

V usage is TRBV6-5 and J usage is TRBJ2-2; TCRdb picks TRBD1, but there is no DNA to check that call. The CDR3 has 16 amino acids. CDR1 is MNHEY and CDR2 is SVGAGI in the germline V gene. Here the CDR3 reads CASSSQGPPNTGELFF.

CDR3 residues: CASSLGVAGELFF. The chain joins TRBV12-3 or TRBV12-4 to TRBJ2-2. This CDR3 has 13 amino acids.

This chain joins TRBV7-3 and TRBJ2-1; TCRdb's D gene call, TRBD1, goes unchecked for lack of DNA. The CDR3 totals 17 residues. The germline V gene has CDR1 SGHTA and CDR2 FQGTGA. CDR3 amino acids: CASTPTSLGVLGAEQFF.

The V gene is TRBV27, the J gene TRBJ2-5; TCRdb's assignment of TRBD2 cannot be checked, as there is no DNA. The CDR3 extends over 22 amino acids. Germline loops: CDR1 MNHEY, CDR2 SMNVEV (reference sequence). This chain's CDR3 is CASSLWGRLAGGPRAIEETQYF.

This chain links TRBV10-3 with TRBJ2-7. The CDR3 totals 12 residues. The V gene's germline CDR1 is ENHRY and CDR2 SYGVKD. CDR3 region: CAISDAHYEQYF.

The chain joins TRBV7-2 to TRBJ2-1. Germline V gene lookup returns CDR1 SGHTA and CDR2 FQGNSA. CDR3 length: 16 residues. This CDR3 is CASSLAGSSSYNEQFF.

The chain links TRBV5-1 to TRBJ2-3; the D gene TCRdb calls, TRBD2, cannot be checked with no DNA. The CDR3 consists of 16 residues. Per the germline V gene, CDR1 is SGHRS and CDR2 is YFSETQ. The CDR3 here is CASSFAAGGTHYTQYF.

The chain carries TRBV6-5 and TRBJ1-1. The CDR3 consists of 14 residues. Germline V gives CDR1 MNHEY, CDR2 SVGAGI. The CDR3 region is CASSYSPVNTEAFF.

The CDR3 sequence: CASRAGQGIIQPQHF. The chain joins TRBV6-2 or TRBV6-3 to TRBJ1-5; as DNA is missing, the TRBD1 call by TCRdb cannot be tested. There are 15 residues in the CDR3. CDR1 is MNHEY, CDR2 SVGEGT, per germline.